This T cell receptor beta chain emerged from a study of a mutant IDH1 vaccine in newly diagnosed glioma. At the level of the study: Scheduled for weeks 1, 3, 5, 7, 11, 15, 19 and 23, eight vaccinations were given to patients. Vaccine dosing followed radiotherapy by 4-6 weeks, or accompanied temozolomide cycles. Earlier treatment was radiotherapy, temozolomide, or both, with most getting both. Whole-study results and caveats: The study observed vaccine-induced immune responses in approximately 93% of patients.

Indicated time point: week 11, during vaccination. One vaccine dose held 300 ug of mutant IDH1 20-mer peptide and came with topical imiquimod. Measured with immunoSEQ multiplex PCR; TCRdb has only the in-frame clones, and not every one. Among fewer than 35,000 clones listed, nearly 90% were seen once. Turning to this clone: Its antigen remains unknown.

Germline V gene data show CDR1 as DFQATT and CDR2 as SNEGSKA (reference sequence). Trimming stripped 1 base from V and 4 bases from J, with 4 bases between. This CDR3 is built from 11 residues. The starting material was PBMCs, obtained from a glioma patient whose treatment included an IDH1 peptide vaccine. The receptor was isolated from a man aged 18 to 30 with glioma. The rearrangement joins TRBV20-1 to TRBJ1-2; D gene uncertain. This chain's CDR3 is CSARGGYGYTF. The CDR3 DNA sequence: TGCAGTGCTAGAGGGGGCTATGGCTACACCTTC.